Following are 16 T cell receptor beta chains from one sample sequenced in a study of shared clonotypes between healthy human individuals. Naive CD8 cells comprised CD45RO-negative, CCR7-positively selected cells, excluding terminally differentiated effector memory CD45RA+ cells. Data came from immunoSEQ multiplex PCR; TCRdb stores just in-frame clones and leaves some out. This table holds roughly 1,800,000 clones, about 95% found once. Sequencing input: naive CD8+ T cells sorted from blood. The receptors originated from a man between 18 and 29 years old in good health.

The rearrangement uses TRBV21-1 and TRBJ2-2; the D call of TRBD2 is as the table states it, not checked on the DNA. TRBV21-1 is deemed a pseudogene. CDR3 length equals 15 residues. For the CDR3, the DNA is TGTGCCAGCAGCCCACGGACTAGCAGTGGCGGGGAGCTGTTTTTT. It yields the protein CASSPRTSSGGELFF.

V and J are TRBV21-1 and TRBJ2-3; TRBD2 is the table's D call and was not checked against the DNA. TRBV21-1 is shown as a pseudogene. This CDR3 is 18 amino acids long. The CDR3 protein is CASSSEGDSLSGTDTQYF. Here the CDR3 DNA reads TGTGCCAGCAGCAGCGAGGGCGACTCCTTGTCGGGCACAGATACGCAGTATTTT.

This chain uses TRBV15 with TRBJ1-2, with a tentative D call TRBD1 (5 bases). CDR3 length: 15 residues. V dropped 1 base and J dropped 4 bases, with 13 bases sitting between them. Germline V CDR1 and CDR2: LNHNV, YYDKDF (reference sequence). The CDR3 DNA sequence: TGTGCCACCAGCAGAGTAGGGGAGGGTTCCTATGGCTACACCTTC. Translated: CATSRVGEGSYGYTF. Full variable domain (missing parts from reference TRBV15 and TRBJ1-2): DAMVIQNPRYQVTQFGKPVTLSCSQTLNHNVMYWYQQKSSQAPKLLFHYYDKDFNNEADTPDNFQSRRPNTSFCFLDIRSPGLGDTAMYLCATSRVGEGSYGYTFGSGTRLTVV.

This chain connects TRBV5-4 to TRBJ2-3, with 8 bases matching TRBD1. This CDR3 comprises 18 residues. After removal of 1 base from V and 2 bases from J, the junction contained 12 bases not matched to a gene. Per the germline V gene, CDR1 is SGHNT and CDR2 is YYREEE (reference sequence). CDR3 protein: CASSLWTGQVWVTDTQYF. CDR3 coding DNA: TGTGCCAGCAGCTTGTGGACAGGGCAGGTTTGGGTCACAGATACGCAGTATTTT.

The gene calls are TRBV27 and TRBJ1-4; D gene ambiguous. Per germline, CDR1 MNHEY and CDR2 SMNVEV (reference sequence). Trimming took off 6 bases at V and 0 bases at J, with 8 bases between the two ends. The CDR3 has 14 amino acids. CDR3 residues: CASRPVATNEKLFF. CDR3 nucleotides: TGTGCCAGCAGACCGGTTGCAACTAATGAAAAACTGTTTTTT. The whole variable domain, remainder taken from reference TRBV27 and TRBJ1-4, is EAQVTQNPRYLITVTGKKLTVTCSQNMNHEYMSWYRQDPGLGLRQIYYSMNVEVTDKGDVPEGYKVSRKEKRNFPLILESPSPNQTSLYFCASRPVATNEKLFFGSGTQLSVL.

The rearrangement joins TRBV13 to TRBJ2-5; a possible D gene is TRBD1 (5 bases). The V gene lost 5 bases and the J gene lost 0 bases, with 7 bases spanning the gap. The CDR3 contains 13 residues. Germline lookup yields CDR1 PRHDT and CDR2 FYEKMQ (reference sequence). The CDR3 DNA sequence: TGTGCCAGCAGCCAGGGATACCAAGAGACCCAGTACTTC. As protein: CASSQGYQETQYF.

This clone was counted once. The CDR3 DNA reads TGTGCCAGCAGCTTAACAGGGGGTGGGAACATTCAGTACTTC. This translates into CASSLTGGGNIQYF. The rearrangement uses TRBV7-6 and TRBJ2-4; 8 bases line up with TRBD1. V lost 2 bases to trimming and J lost 7 bases; unmatched junction nucleotides: 4. The germline V gene encodes CDR1 SGHVS and CDR2 FNYEAQ. The CDR3 length is 14 residues. Supplemented by reference TRBV7-6 and TRBJ2-4, the full variable domain reads GAGVSQSPRYKVTKRGQDVALRCDPISGHVSLYWYRQALGQGPEFLTYFNYEAQQDKSGLPNDRFSAERPEGSISTLTIQRTEQRDSAMYRCASSLTGGGNIQYFGAGTRLSVL.

A note on this clone: Other DNA sequences within the sample encode an identical CDR3. The J gene is TRBJ1-5, the V gene TRBV27; 7 bases map to TRBD1. CDR1 MNHEY and CDR2 SMNVEV come from the germline V gene (reference sequence). The CDR3 runs 14 residues. V shed 8 bases, J shed 2 bases, and the junction held 6 bases outside the gene matches. The DNA for the CDR3 is TGTGCCAGCTCAGTTACAGGGGGCAATCAGCCCCAGCATTTT. Translated, it gives CASSVTGGNQPQHF.

The chain couples TRBV27 to TRBJ1-1; 7 bases align to TRBD1. The germline CDR1 and CDR2 sequences are MNHEY and SMNVEV (reference sequence). V lost 8 bases to trimming and J lost 1 base; unmatched junction nucleotides: 13. The CDR3 runs to 16 residues. CDR3 region: CASWGTDEIGNTEAFF. In DNA form, the CDR3 reads TGTGCCAGCTGGGGGACAGACGAAATCGGGAACACTGAAGCTTTCTTT.

This clone has only a few counts. The chain recombines TRBV2 with TRBJ2-7; no definite D call. V dropped 8 bases and J dropped 5 bases, with 13 bases sitting between them. This CDR3 has 12 amino acids. Germline V lookup: CDR1 SNHLY, CDR2 FYNNEI. CDR3 DNA sequence: TGTGCCAGCTTTGAATTTGACCACGAGCAGTACTTC. Protein: CASFEFDHEQYF.

The genes are TRBV4-2 and TRBJ2-3, with 8 bases aligning to TRBD2. CDR1 and CDR2 (germline): LGHNA, YNFKEQ. V lost 4 bases, J lost 5 bases, and 5 bases stayed unmatched. This CDR3 has 14 residues. The DNA for the CDR3 is TGTGCCAGCAGCCCGAGCGGGGGAGGAGATACGCAGTATTTT. The encoded protein is CASSPSGGGDTQYF.

This CDR3 is CASSLRGAGNTIYF. The CDR3 DNA follows: TGTGCCAGCAGCTTGAGAGGGGCTGGAAACACCATATATTTT. This chain uses TRBV5-4 with TRBJ1-3; D perhaps matches TRBD1 (5 bases). The CDR3 totals 14 residues. CDR1 and CDR2 (germline): SGHNT, YYREEE (reference sequence). V was trimmed by 1 base and J by 2 bases, leaving 7 bases between them.

The rearrangement links TRBV27 to TRBJ2-3, with 11 positions matching TRBD2. The trim removed 2 bases at V and 1 base at J, leaving 14 bases unmatched. Germline CDR1 reads MNHEY; CDR2 reads SMNVEV (reference sequence). The CDR3 loop spans 20 amino acids. The CDR3 protein is CASSLISSGGPPGRTDTQYF. As DNA, the CDR3 is TGTGCCAGCAGTTTAATTTCTAGCGGGGGGCCCCCGGGCCGCACAGATACGCAGTATTTT.

This chain joins TRBV6-1 and TRBJ1-2; D not resolved. The CDR3 totals 15 residues. With 2 bases removed from V and 1 base from J, the gap between germline ends came to 11 bases. Germline assignment: CDR1 MNHNS and CDR2 SASEGT. This CDR3 is CASSEPGLINYGYTF. The CDR3 coding sequence is TGTGCCAGCAGTGAACCTGGGCTAATTAACTATGGCTACACCTTC.

V is TRBV28 and J is TRBJ2-7; TRBD2 matches 10 bases. The junction had 19 bases not matched to a gene; V was cut back by 4 bases and J by 4 bases. Germline-derived CDR1 and CDR2 are MDHEN and SYDVKM. The CDR3 consists of 19 residues. The CDR3 region has the DNA TGTGCCAGCAGTTACGCCATATCTGGGGCTAGCGGGGGAAATTACGAGCAGTACTTC. Protein sequence: CASSYAISGASGGNYEQYF. Based on the CDR3 plus reference TRBV28 and TRBJ2-7, the full variable domain is DVKVTQSSRYLVKRTGEKVFLECVQDMDHENMFWYRQDPGLGLRLIYFSYDVKMKEKGDIPEGYSVSREKKERFSLILESASTNQTSMYLCASSYAISGASGGNYEQYFGPGTRLTVT.

The chain uses TRBV6-5 and TRBJ1-1; possible D gene TRBD1, 5 bases. V gave up 6 bases and J gave up 11 bases, with 16 bases separating them. CDR1 is MNHEY, CDR2 SVGAGI, per germline. The CDR3 is 12 residues long. CDR3 loop: CASSPAGGVAFF. CDR3 DNA sequence: TGTGCCAGCAGCCCAGCGGGGGGGGTGGCTTTCTTT.